These T cell receptor beta chains were read from a single sample in a study of OX40 agonist ivuxolimab in advanced cancers. Only in-frame clones appear in the TCRdb table, and some are missing; sequencing was by immunoSEQ multiplex PCR. Of over 70,000 clones detected, about nine tenths appear once; the ten largest clones hold 0.4% to 0.65%. Specimen: CD4+ or CD8+ T cells sorted from blood, collected in a trial of the OX40 agonist ivuxolimab. The receptors were sampled from an adult with an advanced solid tumor such as melanoma, head and neck, liver or kidney cancer. Each CDR3 is given with its conserved first and last residue. The D gene is left open where the match is weak. Not all rows give a size; the values are once, few, many and, for expanded clones, a class.

d_call	j_call	clone_size	v_call	cdr3_aa	cdr3_nt
TRBD1	TRBJ2-1	.	TRBV6-1	CASSELGQPRPNEQFF	TGTGCCAGCAGTGAACTGGGACAGCCTCGGCCGAATGAGCAGTTCTTC
.	TRBJ2-7	.	TRBV10-3	CAISLGQTFGGAPYEQYF	TGTGCCATCAGCCTCGGCCAAACTTTCGGCGGGGCGCCTTACGAGCAGTACTTC
.	TRBJ1-5	.	TRBV5-5	CASSPGGARGNQPQHF	TGTGCCAGCAGCCCGGGTGGGGCGCGGGGCAATCAGCCCCAGCATTTT
.	TRBJ2-1	.	TRBV9	CASSTGTGDEQFF	TGTGCCAGCTCGACCGGGACTGGCGATGAGCAGTTCTTC
.	TRBJ1-5	.	TRBV5-6	CASSLRGQSQPQHF	TGTGCCAGCAGCTTGAGGGGTCAATCTCAGCCCCAGCATTTT
.	TRBJ2-5	.	TRBV10-2	CASRETAQETQYF	TGCGCCAGCAGGGAGACAGCCCAAGAGACCCAGTACTTC
TRBD2	TRBJ2-5	.	TRBV4-2	CASSVTSGTQETQYF	TGTGCCAGCAGCGTGACTAGCGGGACCCAAGAGACCCAGTACTTC
.	TRBJ2-3	.	TRBV7-6	CASSPSGQSTDTQYF	TGTGCCAGCAGCCCGTCGGGACAAAGCACAGATACGCAGTATTTT
.	TRBJ2-2	.	TRBV7-2	CASSLVGELFF	TGTGCCAGCAGCTTGGTCGGGGAGCTGTTTTTT
.	TRBJ1-2	.	TRBV9	CASSAGRTLYGYTF	TGTGCCAGCAGCGCGGGACGGACTCTCTATGGCTACACCTTC
TRBD1	TRBJ1-1	.	TRBV5-6	CASSFGTGWGTTTEAFF	TGTGCCAGCAGCTTTGGGACAGGGTGGGGTACGACCACTGAAGCTTTCTTT
.	TRBJ1-2	few	TRBV4-2	CASSHTSTYGYTF	TGTGCCAGCAGCCACACCTCCACCTATGGCTACACCTTC
TRBD1	TRBJ2-4	.	TRBV2	CASFAAGGEREAKNIQYF	TGTGCCAGCTTTGCGGCAGGGGGCGAACGGGAAGCCAAAAACATTCAGTACTTC
TRBD2	TRBJ2-7	.	TRBV30	CAWRVSGTYEQYF	TGTGCCTGGAGAGTTAGCGGGACCTACGAGCAGTACTTC
TRBD1	TRBJ2-2	.	TRBV2	CASSVETGGTGELFF	TGTGCCAGCAGTGTTGAGACAGGGGGCACCGGGGAGCTGTTTTTT
.	TRBJ1-4	medium-sized	TRBV27	CASSTDRSGNEKLFF	TGTGCCAGCAGTACTGACAGGTCGGGTAATGAAAAACTGTTTTTT